This TCR beta chain is from a study of blood T cell repertoires in COVID-19. Study as a whole: Samples of COVID-19 (acute and convalescent) were obtained from the United States, Italy and Spain. Nucleic acid was either cDNA or gDNA, and it came from T cells, B-cell-depleted T cells, or PBMCs.

V was trimmed by 2 bases and J by 3 bases, leaving 11 bases between them. This CDR3 has 15 amino acids. Germline loops: CDR1 SGHRS, CDR2 YFSETQ. As processed by the authors: By means of reference gene primer amplification, nucleated cell counts were estimated. Libraries were prepared by immunoSEQ multiplex PCR; TCRdb keeps only in-frame clonotypes and omits some of them. V, J and clone size are taken as reported in that table, and D and trimming were inferred from the DNA itself. The sample holds roughly 300,000 clones; about 83% are singletons and the top ten take roughly 1.1%. This clone was counted between two and nine times.

The V call is TRBV5-1, the J call TRBJ1-4; no definite D call. The sequenced material came from peripheral blood. The sequence was obtained from a woman between 45 and 60 years old with acute or convalescent COVID-19. The CDR3, as DNA: TGCGCCAGCAGCTTACTTGCCGGGTCTAATGAAAAACTGTTTTTT. As protein: CASSLLAGSNEKLFF.